This is a list of T cell receptor beta chains from one sample in a study of neurological immune-mediated disorders. TCRdb ran MiXCR on the 5' RACE reads and lists one entry per CDR3 protein. Here the sample spans 50,000 to 55,000 distinct CDR3 sequences, around a tenth being singletons. The specimen was PBMCs. Receptor source: a man between 70 and 80 years old with HTLV-1-associated myelopathy (HAM/TSP). The CDR3 runs from the conserved cysteine through the conserved F or W. The D gene is left open where the match is weak. Some rows mark clone size as missing; the rest say once, few, many or name a class of expanded clone.

D | size | J | V | CDR3 | DNA
NA | few | TRBJ1-4 | TRBV28 | CASSFPGSTNEKLFF | TGTGCCAGCAGTTTCCCCGGGTCGACTAATGAAAAACTGTTTTTT
NA | many | TRBJ2-2 | TRBV15 | CATSRDSGRLTGELFF | TGTGCCACCAGCAGAGATTCCGGCAGACTCACCGGGGAGCTGTTTTTT
TRBD1 | many | TRBJ2-7 | TRBV5-5 | CASSYRQGPSSYEQYF | TGTGCCAGCAGCTACAGACAGGGACCCAGCTCCTACGAGCAGTACTTC
NA | many | TRBJ2-7 | TRBV5-4 | CASSRDLFYEQYF | TGTGCCAGCAGCCGGGACCTCTTCTACGAGCAGTACTTC
TRBD1 | NA | TRBJ1-4 | TRBV7-9 | CASSSWTGGEKLFF | TGTGCCAGCAGCTCGTGGACAGGTGGTGAAAAACTGTTTTTT
NA | many | TRBJ2-5 | TRBV7-8 | CASSRTFQETQYF | TGTGCCAGCAGCCGGACATTCCAAGAGACCCAGTACTTC
NA | NA | TRBJ1-2 | TRBV15 | CATTGGDGQTSGYTF | TGTGCCACCACCGGAGGTGACGGACAGACTAGTGGCTACACCTTC
NA | many | TRBJ2-1 | TRBV6-1 | CASQRGGGIDEQFF | TGTGCCAGCCAGAGAGGGGGGGGAATCGATGAGCAGTTCTTC
TRBD1 | many | TRBJ1-5 | TRBV24-1 | CATSDATGGMNRQPQHF | TGTGCCACCAGTGATGCAACAGGGGGAATGAATAGGCAGCCCCAGCATTTT
TRBD1 | many | TRBJ2-5 | TRBV5-5 | CASSFQGYGQGPRPETQYF | TGTGCCAGCAGCTTCCAAGGGTACGGACAGGGGCCTCGCCCGGAGACCCAGTACTTC
NA | many | TRBJ2-1 | TRBV5-1 | CASSLAQGGGNEQFF | TGCGCCAGCAGCTTGGCTCAGGGGGGTGGGAATGAGCAGTTCTTC
NA | many | TRBJ1-5 | TRBV20-1 | CSATPREGRQPQHF | TGCAGTGCTACCCCGCGGGAGGGACGTCAGCCCCAGCATTTT
TRBD2 | many | TRBJ2-3 | TRBV7-2 | CASSPTSGSRTDTQYF | TGTGCCAGCAGCCCTACTAGCGGGAGTAGGACAGATACGCAGTATTTT
TRBD2 | many | TRBJ2-1 | TRBV28 | CAIIGSGSAHNEQFF | TGTGCCATCATTGGGAGCGGGAGTGCTCACAATGAGCAGTTCTTC
NA | many | TRBJ2-5 | TRBV5-1 | CASREWETQYF | TGCGCCAGCAGGGAATGGGAGACCCAGTACTTC
TRBD2 | many | TRBJ2-1 | TRBV5-1 | CASSLPTNKLAGEESGSYNEQFF | TGCGCCAGCAGCCTCCCCACAAACAAACTAGCGGGAGAAGAAAGCGGCTCCTACAATGAGCAGTTCTTC
NA | many | TRBJ2-5 | TRBV5-1 | CASSLQGMEETQYF | TGCGCCAGCAGCTTACAGGGTATGGAGGAGACCCAGTACTTC
TRBD2 | many | TRBJ2-2 | TRBV24-1 | CATSDVVGRKGELFF | TGTGCCACCAGTGACGTTGTCGGGAGGAAAGGGGAGCTGTTTTTT
NA | NA | TRBJ1-5 | TRBV20-1 | CSARGKYGRGVENQPQHF | TGCAGTGCTAGGGGAAAATACGGGAGAGGTGTCGAGAATCAGCCCCAGCATTTT
NA | NA | TRBJ1-5 | TRBV3-1 | CASSQSLIGNQPQHF | TGTGCCAGCAGCCAGTCGCTCATCGGGAATCAGCCCCAGCATTTT
NA | many | TRBJ2-3 | TRBV7-2 | CASSTTVTVGGDTQYF | TGTGCCAGCAGCACAACCGTCACCGTAGGGGGGGATACGCAGTATTTT
NA | many | TRBJ2-2 | TRBV4-1 | CASSQDRRTNTGELFF | TGCGCCAGCAGCCAAGATCGTAGGACGAACACCGGGGAGCTGTTTTTT
TRBD2 | many | TRBJ2-7 | TRBV5-1 | CASSLSGGGSVGEQYF | TGCGCCAGCAGCTTGTCCGGTGGCGGGAGTGTCGGCGAGCAGTACTTC
TRBD1 | few | TRBJ1-2 | TRBV5-1 | CASSSGQGGYTF | TGCGCCAGCAGCTCGGGACAGGGCGGCTACACCTTC
NA | many | TRBJ1-2 | TRBV4-1 | CASSSRERVRGGYTF | TGCGCCAGCAGCTCAAGGGAACGGGTCAGAGGCGGCTACACCTTC
NA | many | TRBJ2-2 | TRBV27 | CASSLYREGELFF | TGTGCCAGCAGTTTATACAGGGAAGGGGAGCTGTTTTTT
NA | many | TRBJ2-7 | TRBV7-9 | CASSSVNSIGEQYF | TGTGCCAGCAGCTCCGTCAACTCTATTGGGGAGCAGTACTTC
NA | many | TRBJ2-5 | TRBV18 | CASSPNRGETQYF | TGTGCCAGCTCGCCCAACAGAGGGGAGACCCAGTACTTC
TRBD1 | many | TRBJ2-3 | TRBV7-2 | CASSLGQATQYF | TGTGCCAGCAGCTTGGGACAGGCTACGCAGTATTTT
NA | many | TRBJ2-5 | TRBV15 | CATSPGGDVETQYF | TGTGCCACCAGCCCTGGTGGGGACGTAGAGACCCAGTACTTC
NA | many | TRBJ2-7 | TRBV20-1 | CSARTLRSVYEQYF | TGCAGTGCTAGAACCCTCAGGAGCGTCTACGAGCAGTACTTC
NA | NA | TRBJ2-3 | TRBV12-3/TRBV12-4 | CASSLELDKQYF | TGTGCCAGCAGTTTGGAGTTGGATAAGCAGTATTTT
NA | many | TRBJ2-1 | TRBV2 | CASSLTSNEQFF | TGTGCCAGCAGTCTAACTAGCAATGAGCAGTTCTTC
TRBD2 | many | TRBJ2-7 | TRBV20-1 | CSSQYLGLAGEQYF | TGCAGTTCACAATACCTCGGACTAGCTGGCGAGCAGTACTTC
TRBD1 | many | TRBJ2-3 | TRBV11-1 | CASSSTGVRTDTQYF | TGTGCCAGCAGCTCGACAGGGGTCCGCACAGATACGCAGTATTTT
TRBD2 | many | TRBJ2-1 | TRBV12-5 | CASGATSGRINEQFF | TGTGCTAGTGGCGCTACTAGCGGGAGGATCAATGAGCAGTTCTTC
NA | many | TRBJ2-4 | TRBV7-2 | CASSGRGGNIQYF | TGTGCCAGCAGCGGACGGGGAGGAAACATTCAGTACTTC
TRBD1 | many | TRBJ1-5 | TRBV20-1 | CSAKRDSQNQPQHF | TGCAGTGCTAAGCGGGACAGCCAGAATCAGCCCCAGCATTTT
TRBD1 | many | TRBJ2-7 | TRBV7-2 | CASSPRGTGGYEQYF | TGTGCCAGCAGCCCTCGGGGGACAGGCGGCTACGAGCAGTACTTC
NA | many | TRBJ2-2 | TRBV18 | CASSPRAGELFF | TGTGCCAGCTCCCCCCGGGCCGGGGAGCTGTTTTTT
TRBD2 | NA | TRBJ2-4 | TRBV5-4 | CASSLGGLAGKIAKNIQYF | TGTGCCAGCAGCTTGGGGGGACTAGCGGGAAAGATAGCCAAAAACATTCAGTACTTC
NA | many | TRBJ2-1 | TRBV7-2 | CASSLFGSSYNEQFF | TGTGCCAGCAGCTTATTTGGGTCATCCTACAATGAGCAGTTCTTC
TRBD2 | many | TRBJ2-5 | TRBV9 | CASSDPGELLAGGETQYF | TGTGCCAGCAGTGACCCAGGGGAATTACTAGCGGGAGGAGAGACCCAGTACTTC
NA | many | TRBJ2-3 | TRBV20-1 | CSAREGGAVNTDTQYF | TGCAGTGCTAGAGAAGGGGGGGCGGTTAACACAGATACGCAGTATTTT
NA | medium-sized | TRBJ2-7 | TRBV12-3/TRBV12-4 | CASSLSSSAYEQYF | TGTGCCAGCAGTTTGTCTAGCAGCGCCTACGAGCAGTACTTC
NA | many | TRBJ2-5 | TRBV7-8 | CASSFGQKETQYF | TGTGCCAGCAGCTTTGGACAGAAAGAGACCCAGTACTTC
TRBD2 | many | TRBJ2-2 | TRBV7-2 | CASSLTSGRATGELFF | TGTGCCAGCAGCTTGACTAGCGGGAGGGCCACCGGGGAGCTGTTTTTT
TRBD2 | many | TRBJ2-1 | TRBV29-1 | CSVARTSGWNEQFF | TGCAGCGTTGCGCGGACTAGCGGGTGGAATGAGCAGTTCTTC
NA | many | TRBJ2-7 | TRBV3-1 | CASSPLPRGGEQYF | TGTGCCAGCAGCCCTCTGCCACGAGGGGGCGAGCAGTACTTC
NA | many | TRBJ2-3 | TRBV6-6 | CASSYGWSTDTQYF | TGTGCCAGCAGTTACGGGTGGAGCACAGATACGCAGTATTTT
NA | many | TRBJ2-1 | TRBV7-3 | CASSPRGDSYNEQFF | TGTGCCAGCAGCCCTCGAGGGGACTCCTACAATGAGCAGTTCTTC
NA | many | TRBJ1-1 | TRBV5-1 | CASSLLAPNTEAFF | TGCGCCAGCAGCCTTCTGGCACCCAACACTGAAGCTTTCTTT
NA | many | TRBJ2-1 | TRBV14 | CASSQEFYNEQFF | TGTGCCAGCAGCCAAGAGTTCTACAATGAGCAGTTCTTC
TRBD2 | medium-sized | TRBJ2-1 | TRBV6-5 | CASSRSGRVYNEQFF | TGTGCCAGCAGCCGTAGCGGGAGGGTTTACAATGAGCAGTTCTTC